This is a list of T cell receptor beta chains from one sample in a study of OX40 agonist ivuxolimab in advanced cancers. Clones were read by immunoSEQ multiplex PCR, and TCRdb kept only the in-frame ones, dropping some. The table has about 83,000 clones, 84% seen once. The sample was CD4+ or CD8+ T cells sorted from blood, taken in a trial of the OX40 agonist ivuxolimab. The receptors were gathered from an adult with an advanced solid tumor such as melanoma, head and neck, liver or kidney cancer. Both conserved end residues are part of each CDR3. Each record gives: J gene, D gene, clone size, V gene, CDR3 DNA, CDR3 protein. The D gene is left open where the match is weak. Size values are once, few and many counts, or a class for expanded clones, and some rows have none.

TRBJ2-6,.,.,TRBV7-2,TGTGCCAGCAGCCCGAAAGGTAGCGGCTCTGGGGCCAACGTCCTGACTTTC,CASSPKGSGSGANVLTF
TRBJ1-1,.,.,TRBV6-5,TGTGCCAGCAGTCAGTACAGGGAAACTGAAGCTTTCTTT,CASSQYRETEAFF
TRBJ2-2,.,.,TRBV18,TGTGCCAGCTCGGGGACTCTCAACACCGGGGAGCTGTTTTTT,CASSGTLNTGELFF
TRBJ2-7,.,.,TRBV6-6,TGTGCCAGCAGTTACCAAGGGTCAGCAGCACCTGAGCAGTACTTC,CASSYQGSAAPEQYF
TRBJ2-3,.,.,TRBV7-3,TGTGCCAGCAGCTTAACCCGTCGCTCCCATAGCACAGATACGCAGTATTTT,CASSLTRRSHSTDTQYF
TRBJ2-6,.,.,TRBV28,TGTGCCAGCAGTTTTTCTGGGGCCAACGTCCTGACTTTC,CASSFSGANVLTF
TRBJ2-1,.,.,TRBV6-5,TGTGCCAGCAGTTACTCCCTATCTGGAGAGCAGTTCTTC,CASSYSLSGEQFF
TRBJ1-5,.,.,TRBV6-6,TGTGCCAGCAGTTATCGAAGGAATCAGCCCCAGCATTTT,CASSYRRNQPQHF
TRBJ1-1,.,.,TRBV6-6,TGTGCCAGCAGTTACTCGATACGGAAGAGGGTTTCTGAAGCTTTCTTT,CASSYSIRKRVSEAFF
TRBJ2-1,TRBD2,.,TRBV19,TGTGCCAGTAGTATCAATAGCGGGAGCTACAATGAGCAGTTCTTC,CASSINSGSYNEQFF
TRBJ2-1,.,.,TRBV7-7,TGTGCTAGCAGCCTCGATCAGAGCTCCTACAATGAGCAGTTCTTC,CASSLDQSSYNEQFF
TRBJ1-4,.,.,TRBV10-1,TGCGCCAGCAGTGAAGACAGTCTTAATGAAAAACTGTTTTTT,CASSEDSLNEKLFF
TRBJ2-7,TRBD2,.,TRBV7-2,TGTGCCAGCAGGCGTGGAGCGGGAGCAAGGTACGAGCAGTACTTC,CASRRGAGARYEQYF
TRBJ2-3,.,.,TRBV30,TGTGCCTGGAGTGCAGGCAATAGGGCAGATACGCAGTATTTT,CAWSAGNRADTQYF
TRBJ2-2,TRBD2,.,TRBV7-8,TGTGCCAGCAGCTTAGTGCCTAGCGGGGGGACTTACACCGGGGAGCTGTTTTTT,CASSLVPSGGTYTGELFF
TRBJ2-1,.,few,TRBV27,TGTGCCAGCAGTTTAGGGGGAACCCTACGCAATGAGCAGTTCTTC,CASSLGGTLRNEQFF
TRBJ2-7,.,.,TRBV5-1,TGCGCCAGCAGCCCCCCCGGCGGAATTGAGCAGTACTTC,CASSPPGGIEQYF
TRBJ2-3,TRBD2,.,TRBV7-3,TGTGCCAGCAGTTTAAATCCCGGGGGGAGCACAGATACGCAGTATTTT,CASSLNPGGSTDTQYF
TRBJ2-5,.,.,TRBV9,TGTGCCAGCAGCGTATCCCCTAGTTCAGAGACCCAGTACTTC,CASSVSPSSETQYF
TRBJ1-4,.,few,TRBV14,TGTGCCAGCAGCCCGAGTGAAACAGGGTTGACTAATGAAAAACTGTTTTTT,CASSPSETGLTNEKLFF
TRBJ2-1,TRBD2,.,TRBV7-3,TGTGCCAGCAGCGTACAATCCGGGGCTTCTAGCGGTAATGAGCAGTTCTTC,CASSVQSGASSGNEQFF
TRBJ2-7,TRBD2,.,TRBV25-1,TGTGCCAGTGGGGGGGTTTCCTACGAGCAGTACTTC,CASGGVSYEQYF
TRBJ2-3,TRBD2,.,TRBV5-1,TGCGCCAGCAGCTCTAGCGGGGGGGCCGAAGATACGCAGTATTTT,CASSSSGGAEDTQYF
TRBJ2-7,.,.,TRBV11-3,TGTGCCAGCAGCTTAGAAGCAGGCGAGCAGTACTTC,CASSLEAGEQYF
TRBJ1-1,.,.,TRBV18,TGTGCCAGCTCACCATCCGGGGGCTGGGTGAACACTGAAGCTTTCTTT,CASSPSGGWVNTEAFF
TRBJ1-6,TRBD1,.,TRBV7-3,TGTGCCAGCAGCTGGGGACAGGGTGATAATTCACCCCTCCACTTT,CASSWGQGDNSPLHF
TRBJ2-7,.,.,TRBV27,TGTGCCAGCAGTTGGGTGGGACAAGTCAAGAATTCCTACGAGCAGTACTTC,CASSWVGQVKNSYEQYF